These T cell receptor beta chains were read from a single sample in a study of beta chain features in type 1 diabetes. Sequencing was performed with immunoSEQ multiplex PCR; in TCRdb, only in-frame clones are kept and a portion is missing. Here the sample spans 430,000 or so clones, 10% to 12% being singletons. Material: naive CD4+ T cells from blood. Every receptor here comes from a woman under 30 in good health. Each CDR3 is given with its conserved first and last residue. The D gene is left open where the match is weak. Clone size, where shown, is once, few, many, or a class for clones that have expanded.

.,TRBJ2-3,TRBD2,TRBV4-3,TGCGCCAGCAGCCAAGAACTAGCGGGCACAGATACGCAGTATTTT,CASSQELAGTDTQYF
.,TRBJ2-2,TRBD1,TRBV6-6,TGTGCCACCCAGGGGGTGAACACCGGGGAGCTGTTTTTT,CATQGVNTGELFF
.,TRBJ1-3,TRBD1,TRBV9,TGTGCCAGCAGCCTACAGGGGGTGGATTCCGGAAACACCATATATTTT,CASSLQGVDSGNTIYF
few,TRBJ2-1,TRBD2,TRBV5-1,TGCGCCAGCAGCCGTATCCCGGGACTAGCGGGGGACCTTAGCTCCTACAATGAGCAGTTCTTC,CASSRIPGLAGDLSSYNEQFF
few,TRBJ2-3,.,TRBV7-2,TGTGCCAGCACCCCGAGCTTGGCAGATACGCAGTATTTT,CASTPSLADTQYF
few,TRBJ2-4,TRBD1,TRBV4-3,TGCGCCAGCAGCCAAGATCCGGGGACGAGGGGGCTCGCCAAAAACATTCAGTACTTC,CASSQDPGTRGLAKNIQYF
few,TRBJ2-5,TRBD2,TRBV7-2,TGTGCCAGCAGCTCGGGGACTAGCGGGAGTTTTATAGAGACCCAGTACTTC,CASSSGTSGSFIETQYF
few,TRBJ2-1,.,TRBV7-9,TGTGCCAGCAGCTTAGCCGCGGCCCCAAACGATGAGCAGTTCTTC,CASSLAAAPNDEQFF
.,TRBJ1-4,.,TRBV14,TGTGCCAGCAGCCAATTACAGGGAAGTCTAACTAATGAAAAACTGTTTTTT,CASSQLQGSLTNEKLFF
.,TRBJ2-7,TRBD2,TRBV7-9,TGTGCCAGCAGCACTAGCGGCGGAACCTACGAGCAGTACTTC,CASSTSGGTYEQYF
.,TRBJ2-7,TRBD1,TRBV4-3,TGCGCCAGCAGCCATGAAAGGACAGGGGCGAACGAGCAGTACTTC,CASSHERTGANEQYF
.,TRBJ2-7,.,TRBV7-2,TGTGCCAGCAGCTTAAGGACACCGTACGAGCAGTACTTC,CASSLRTPYEQYF
few,TRBJ1-3,.,TRBV6-5,TGTGCCAGCAGTTACGGATCGTTGGTGTCTGGAAACACCATATATTTT,CASSYGSLVSGNTIYF
.,TRBJ2-2,.,TRBV7-3,TGTGCCAGCAGCTTAACTCGGCAGGGGACCGGGGAGCTGTTTTTT,CASSLTRQGTGELFF
few,TRBJ2-7,.,TRBV5-1,TGCGCCAGCAGCTTCTCTCAATCTACAGGGTACGAGCAGTACTTC,CASSFSQSTGYEQYF
.,TRBJ1-5,.,TRBV15,TGTGCCACCAGCAGATTCGGACAGTATAGCAATCAGCCCCAGCATTTT,CATSRFGQYSNQPQHF
.,TRBJ2-1,TRBD2,TRBV7-7,TGTGCTAGCAGCTTAGTCGGGACTAGCCATGAGCAGTTCTTC,CASSLVGTSHEQFF
.,TRBJ1-6,.,TRBV9,TGTGCCAGCAGCGTGGGGGGAGATAATTCACCCCTCCACTTT,CASSVGGDNSPLHF
few,TRBJ2-7,.,TRBV11-3,TGTGCCAGCAGCCCAGGGACGGAGGTCTACGAGCAGTACTTC,CASSPGTEVYEQYF
few,TRBJ2-7,TRBD2,TRBV2,TGTGCCAGCGGCGGGAGCTGGTACGAGCAGTACTTC,CASGGSWYEQYF
.,TRBJ2-7,TRBD2,TRBV9,TGTGCCAGCAGCGTAGAGGCTAGCGGGGGCTACGAGCAGTACTTC,CASSVEASGGYEQYF
.,TRBJ2-7,TRBD2,TRBV18,TGTGCCAGCTCACCTTATTCTAGCGGAAACTACGAGCAGTACTTC,CASSPYSSGNYEQYF
.,TRBJ1-6,TRBD1,TRBV4-1,TGCGCCAGCAGCCAAGCGCGGGGGACAGGAGCATCACCCCTCCACTTT,CASSQARGTGASPLHF
.,TRBJ2-1,.,TRBV5-4,TGTGCCAGCAGCTTACTACTTCTAGCTGGGGATAGGAATGAGCAGTTCTTC,CASSLLLLAGDRNEQFF
.,TRBJ1-1,.,TRBV30,TGTGCCTGGAGCGTGCCCGGGAAAAACACTGAAGCTTTCTTT,CAWSVPGKNTEAFF
few,TRBJ1-5,.,TRBV7-2,TGTGCCAGCAGCTTGCGGCAGGGTTTCGATCAGCCCCAGCATTTT,CASSLRQGFDQPQHF
few,TRBJ2-7,.,TRBV29-1,TGCAGCGCCCGACAGACCAGCTCCTACGAGCAGTACTTC,CSARQTSSYEQYF
.,TRBJ1-6,TRBD1,TRBV2,TGTGCCAGCAGAGACAGGGAAGCTTCACCCCTCCACTTT,CASRDREASPLHF
few,TRBJ2-1,.,TRBV18,TGTGCCAGCTCACCAATCCCCGAGCAGTTCTTC,CASSPIPEQFF
.,TRBJ1-1,.,TRBV7-2,TGTGCCAGCACCACGAGGGAAAGGGGCGGGAACACTGAAGCTTTCTTT,CASTTRERGGNTEAFF
few,TRBJ2-7,TRBD1,TRBV29-1,TGCAGCGTTAGGTCAACAGGGGCCTACGAGCAGTACTTC,CSVRSTGAYEQYF
few,TRBJ2-4,.,TRBV9,TGTGCCAGCCACCGGGACGACACCCCTAAAAACATTCAGTACTTC,CASHRDDTPKNIQYF
.,TRBJ2-1,.,TRBV5-1,TGCGCCAGCAGCTTGGACCCCGGCAATGAGCAGTTCTTC,CASSLDPGNEQFF
many,TRBJ1-1,.,TRBV29-1,TGCAGCGTTGAATTGCGGGGGACTCAGAACACTGAAGCTTTCTTT,CSVELRGTQNTEAFF
.,TRBJ2-1,TRBD2,TRBV7-3,TGTGCCAGCAGCTTCACTAGCGGGATCTACAATGAGCAGTTCTTC,CASSFTSGIYNEQFF
.,TRBJ1-2,.,TRBV29-1,TGCAGCGTCACAGGGTCTTATGGCTACACCTTC,CSVTGSYGYTF
.,TRBJ1-1,TRBD1,TRBV5-4,TGTGCCAGCAGTTGGGACAGGGCCACTGAAGCTTTCTTT,CASSWDRATEAFF
few,TRBJ1-1,TRBD1,TRBV7-3,TGTGCCAGCAGCCCGGGACAGACGAACACTGAAGCTTTCTTT,CASSPGQTNTEAFF